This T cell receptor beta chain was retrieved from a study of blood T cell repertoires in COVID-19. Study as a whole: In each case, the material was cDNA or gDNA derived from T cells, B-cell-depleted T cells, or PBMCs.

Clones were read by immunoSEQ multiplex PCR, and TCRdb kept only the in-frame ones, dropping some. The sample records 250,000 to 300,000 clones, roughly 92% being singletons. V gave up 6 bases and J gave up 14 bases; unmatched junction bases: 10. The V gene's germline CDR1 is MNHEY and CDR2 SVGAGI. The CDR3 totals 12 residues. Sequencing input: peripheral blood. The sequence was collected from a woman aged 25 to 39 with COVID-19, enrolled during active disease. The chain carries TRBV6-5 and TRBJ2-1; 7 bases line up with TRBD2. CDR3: CASRDRTSCEFF. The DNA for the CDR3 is TGTGCCAGCAGGGACCGGACTAGTTGCGAGTTCTTC.